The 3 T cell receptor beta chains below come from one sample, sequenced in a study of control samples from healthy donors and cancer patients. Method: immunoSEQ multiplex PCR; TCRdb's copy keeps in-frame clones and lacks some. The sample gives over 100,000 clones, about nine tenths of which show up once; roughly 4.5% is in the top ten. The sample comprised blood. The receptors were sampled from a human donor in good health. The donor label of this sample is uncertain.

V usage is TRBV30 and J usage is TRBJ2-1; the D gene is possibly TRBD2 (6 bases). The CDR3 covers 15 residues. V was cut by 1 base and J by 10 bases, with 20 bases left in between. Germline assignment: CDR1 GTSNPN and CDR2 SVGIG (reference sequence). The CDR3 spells CAWSASAGLAVEQFF. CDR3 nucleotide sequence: TGTGCCTGGAGTGCCTCCGCGGGGCTGGCCGTAGAGCAGTTCTTC.

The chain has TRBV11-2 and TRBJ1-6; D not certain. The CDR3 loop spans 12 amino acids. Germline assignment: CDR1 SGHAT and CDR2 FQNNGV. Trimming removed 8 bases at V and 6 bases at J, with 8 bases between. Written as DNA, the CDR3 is TGTGCCAGCGGGCCGGGTAATTCACCCCTCCACTTT. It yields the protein CASGPGNSPLHF.

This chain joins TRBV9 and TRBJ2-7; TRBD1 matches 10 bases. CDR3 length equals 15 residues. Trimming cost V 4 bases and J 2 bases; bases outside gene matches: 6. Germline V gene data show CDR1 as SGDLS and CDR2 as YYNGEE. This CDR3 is CASSRQGASAYEQYF. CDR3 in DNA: TGTGCCAGCAGCCGACAGGGGGCGAGTGCCTACGAGCAGTACTTC.